These T cell receptor beta chains were read from a single sample in a study of T cells in Graves' hyperthyroidism and ophthalmopathy. TCRdb recomputed calls from the multiplex PCR reads with MiXCR, one row per CDR3 protein. The sample has around 240,000 distinct CDR3 sequences, more than 12% seen once. Sequencing was carried out using blood. Receptors originate from a woman aged 40 to 50 with Graves' hyperthyroidism that later progressed to Graves' ophthalmopathy. The CDR3 runs from the conserved cysteine through the conserved F or W. D genes are given only for firm matches. Clone sizes are given selectively: once, few, many, or a class where the clone is expanded.

d_call clone_size j_call v_call cdr3_nt cdr3_aa
TRBD1 many TRBJ1-1 TRBV29-1 TGCAGCGTTGAAGTGGCAGGGGGCGCGATCACTGAAGCTTTCTTT CSVEVAGGAITEAFF
TRBD2 many TRBJ2-7 TRBV12-3/TRBV12-4 TGTGCCAGCAGTTCTAGCGGGAGGCACTACGAGCAGTACTTC CASSSSGRHYEQYF
TRBD2 many TRBJ2-5 TRBV5-6 TGTGCCAGCAGCTTCGAGACTAGCGGGAGTGAGACCCAGTACTTC CASSFETSGSETQYF
TRBD2 medium-sized TRBJ2-2 TRBV6-1 TGTGCCAGCATCGGGACTAGCGGTTTATACACCGGGGAGCTGTTTTTT CASIGTSGLYTGELFF
TRBD1 few TRBJ1-1 TRBV6-1 TGTGCCAGCAGTTCTTCATCCGGGACAGGCGACACTGAAGCTTTCTTT CASSSSSGTGDTEAFF
NA few TRBJ2-1 TRBV4-2 TGTGCCAGCAGCCATGGGGACACTCACAATGAGCAGTTCTTC CASSHGDTHNEQFF
TRBD1 many TRBJ1-2 TRBV20-1 TGCAGTGCTAGAGAAGCCAGGGGGATTGGGTATGGCTACACCTTC CSAREARGIGYGYTF
NA many TRBJ1-1 TRBV20-1 TGCAGTGTTCTTCCAGTCACAAGATCGAACACTGAAGCTTTCTTT CSVLPVTRSNTEAFF
NA few TRBJ1-1 TRBV5-1 TGCGCCAGCAGCTTAGAGGGCAGGGACACTGAAGCTTTCTTT CASSLEGRDTEAFF
NA few TRBJ2-3 TRBV15 TGTGCCACCAGCAGAGATTGGGGGACAGATACGCAGTATTTT CATSRDWGTDTQYF
NA many TRBJ1-6 TRBV2 TGTGCCAGCAGCGCGGGCTATAATTCACCCCTCCACTTT CASSAGYNSPLHF
TRBD1 NA TRBJ2-2 TRBV29-1 TGCAGCGGGAGGACAGGGGGTAACACCGGGGAGCTGTTTTTT CSGRTGGNTGELFF